The rows below give T cell receptor beta chains drawn from one sample of a study of identical twins. TCRdb reanalysed the 5' RACE reads using MiXCR and keeps one entry per CDR3 protein. The sample gives some 630,000 distinct CDR3 sequences, 7.1% of which show up once; 1.6% is in the top ten. These data were also reused for a study on yellow fever vaccine responses in identical twins.

What was sequenced was PBMCs. The receptors were gathered from a woman aged 18 to 35 in good health. CDR3s include the opening cysteine and the closing phenylalanine or tryptophan. A D gene is named only where the DNA matches it firmly. A row's size may be missing; if present it is once, few, many or a size class.

d_gene: -; abundance: few; j_gene: TRBJ2-2; v_gene: TRBV2; CDR3nt: TGTGCCAGCCTGACAGTGCCGAACACCGGGGAGCTGTTTTTT; CDR3aa: CASLTVPNTGELFF
d_gene: -; abundance: -; j_gene: TRBJ1-3; v_gene: TRBV6-1; CDR3nt: TGTGCCAGCAGTCCAATAAAAGGAATTGGCTCTGGAAACACCATATATTTT; CDR3aa: CASSPIKGIGSGNTIYF
d_gene: -; abundance: -; j_gene: TRBJ2-5; v_gene: TRBV12-3/TRBV12-4; CDR3nt: TGTGCCAGCAGTTCGCAGGGAACAGGAGAGACCCAGTACTTC; CDR3aa: CASSSQGTGETQYF
d_gene: -; abundance: -; j_gene: TRBJ1-3; v_gene: TRBV20-1; CDR3nt: TGCAGTGCACGCCCAGGGGAGAGGGTGAACACCATATATTTT; CDR3aa: CSARPGERVNTIYF
d_gene: -; abundance: many; j_gene: TRBJ2-1; v_gene: TRBV6-5; CDR3nt: TGTGCCAGCAGTTACACTATAGGGCTTGAGCAGTTCTTC; CDR3aa: CASSYTIGLEQFF
d_gene: TRBD2; abundance: few; j_gene: TRBJ2-1; v_gene: TRBV27; CDR3nt: TGTGCCAGCAGTTTCGAAAGTATACTAGCGGGGGGGTCCTACAATGAGCAGTTCTTC; CDR3aa: CASSFESILAGGSYNEQFF
d_gene: TRBD1; abundance: few; j_gene: TRBJ2-3; v_gene: TRBV6-1; CDR3nt: TGTGCCAGCAGGAACTCCGCCGGGGCAGGGGGTAGGGATACGCAGTATTTT; CDR3aa: CASRNSAGAGGRDTQYF
d_gene: TRBD1; abundance: -; j_gene: TRBJ1-1; v_gene: TRBV6-1; CDR3nt: TGTGCCAGCGAGCGGACAGGGACGAACACTGAAGCTTTCTTT; CDR3aa: CASERTGTNTEAFF
d_gene: -; abundance: few; j_gene: TRBJ2-5; v_gene: TRBV10-3; CDR3nt: TGTGCCATCAGAACGGGACAACAAGAGACCCAGTACTTC; CDR3aa: CAIRTGQQETQYF
d_gene: TRBD1; abundance: many; j_gene: TRBJ1-1; v_gene: TRBV12-3/TRBV12-4; CDR3nt: TGTGCCAGCAGATATGACAGGGGCACTGAAGCTTTCTTT; CDR3aa: CASRYDRGTEAFF
d_gene: -; abundance: many; j_gene: TRBJ1-5; v_gene: TRBV12-3/TRBV12-4; CDR3nt: TGTGCCAGCAGCTTACCTTGGCTGGGGAATCAGCCCCAGCATTTT; CDR3aa: CASSLPWLGNQPQHF
d_gene: -; abundance: few; j_gene: TRBJ2-3; v_gene: TRBV20-1; CDR3nt: TGCAGTGCTACCCCTTTGACACTACCCAACCCGGATACGCAGTATTTT; CDR3aa: CSATPLTLPNPDTQYF
d_gene: -; abundance: many; j_gene: TRBJ2-1; v_gene: TRBV15; CDR3nt: TGTGCCACCAGGTACGACAACAATGAGCAGTTCTTC; CDR3aa: CATRYDNNEQFF
d_gene: -; abundance: -; j_gene: TRBJ1-2; v_gene: TRBV7-9; CDR3nt: TGTGCCAGCAGCCCCAAGGAGGGGGGGATTAACTATGGCTACACCTTC; CDR3aa: CASSPKEGGINYGYTF
d_gene: -; abundance: -; j_gene: TRBJ1-5; v_gene: TRBV29-1; CDR3nt: TGCAGCTTAGGACTGACTTGGAATCAGCCCCAGCATTTT; CDR3aa: CSLGLTWNQPQHF
d_gene: TRBD1; abundance: -; j_gene: TRBJ2-3; v_gene: TRBV20-1; CDR3nt: TGCAGTGCAACCGGGACAGGGCCCCCAGATACGCAGTATTTT; CDR3aa: CSATGTGPPDTQYF
d_gene: TRBD2; abundance: -; j_gene: TRBJ2-3; v_gene: TRBV9; CDR3nt: TGTGCCAGCAGCGGTAGCGGGGGGGCTACAGATACGCAGTATTTT; CDR3aa: CASSGSGGATDTQYF
d_gene: TRBD2; abundance: many; j_gene: TRBJ2-3; v_gene: TRBV20-1; CDR3nt: TGCAGTGCGGGTAGCGGGGGTGCAGATACGCAGTATTTT; CDR3aa: CSAGSGGADTQYF
d_gene: TRBD1; abundance: -; j_gene: TRBJ1-5; v_gene: TRBV20-1; CDR3nt: TGCAGTGCGGCGGACAGGTCTAGCAATCAGCCCCAGCATTTT; CDR3aa: CSAADRSSNQPQHF
d_gene: -; abundance: many; j_gene: TRBJ1-1; v_gene: TRBV14; CDR3nt: TGTGCCAGCAGCCGTCAGGTAATGAACACTGAAGCTTTCTTT; CDR3aa: CASSRQVMNTEAFF
d_gene: -; abundance: few; j_gene: TRBJ2-3; v_gene: TRBV10-3; CDR3nt: TGTGCCATCAGTGAGCGGGAGCTCACAGATACGCAGTATTTT; CDR3aa: CAISERELTDTQYF
d_gene: TRBD2; abundance: few; j_gene: TRBJ2-1; v_gene: TRBV3-1; CDR3nt: TGTGCCTGCAGCCCAAGGGGTAAGACTAGCGACTCCTACAATGAGCAGTTCTTC; CDR3aa: CACSPRGKTSDSYNEQFF
d_gene: -; abundance: many; j_gene: TRBJ2-1; v_gene: TRBV7-2; CDR3nt: TGTGCCAGCAGCTTAGGCCCAGCGGCAAATGAGCAGTTCTTC; CDR3aa: CASSLGPAANEQFF